Here is one T cell receptor beta chain with its context. TCRdb's copy holds only in-frame clones and misses some; the assay was immunoSEQ multiplex PCR. The profile shows around 63,000 clones, 90% to 95% of them singletons. This entry is derived from a study of technical replicates of blood from several donors. The CDR3 is made up of 14 amino acids. The V gene end was trimmed by 4 bases and the J gene end by 9 bases; junction bases not matched to a gene: 9. Germline V CDR1 and CDR2: SEHNR, FQNEAQ (reference sequence). The sequencing input was PBMCs. V gene TRBV7-9 combines with J gene TRBJ1-5, with 7 bases aligning to TRBD1. This clonotype was sampled from a human donor in good health. Some clones in this sample may be carry-over from other donors' samples. The CDR3 region is CASSSQGDRSPQHF. The CDR3 nucleotides read TGTGCCAGCAGCTCTCAGGGGGACCGCTCGCCCCAGCATTTT.